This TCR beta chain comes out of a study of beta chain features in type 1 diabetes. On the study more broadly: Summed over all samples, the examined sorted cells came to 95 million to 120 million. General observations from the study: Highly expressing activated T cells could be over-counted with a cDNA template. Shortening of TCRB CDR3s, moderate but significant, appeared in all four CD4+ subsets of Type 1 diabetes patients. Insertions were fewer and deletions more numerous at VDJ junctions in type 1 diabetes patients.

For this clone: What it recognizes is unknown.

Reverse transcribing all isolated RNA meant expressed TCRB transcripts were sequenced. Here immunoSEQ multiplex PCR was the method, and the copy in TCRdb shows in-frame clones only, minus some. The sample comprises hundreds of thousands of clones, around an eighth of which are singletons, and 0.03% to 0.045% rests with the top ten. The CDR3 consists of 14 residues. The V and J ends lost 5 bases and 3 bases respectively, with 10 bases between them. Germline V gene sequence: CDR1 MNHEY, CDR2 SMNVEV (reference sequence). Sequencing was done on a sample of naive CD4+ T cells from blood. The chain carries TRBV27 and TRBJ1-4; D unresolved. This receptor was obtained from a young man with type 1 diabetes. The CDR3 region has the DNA TGTGCCAGCAGTCCCACAGCGGCTAATGAAAAACTGTTTTTT. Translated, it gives CASSPTAANEKLFF.